These 22 T cell receptor beta chains share one sample of origin, sequenced in a study of blood T cell repertoires in COVID-19. Measured with immunoSEQ multiplex PCR; TCRdb has only the in-frame clones, and not every one. Altogether roughly 31,000 clones are present, approximately 92% being singletons, with the ten largest covering roughly 15%. What was sequenced was peripheral blood. The receptors derive from a man older than 75 with acute or convalescent COVID-19.

The chain recombines TRBV24-1 with TRBJ2-1; TRBD1 matches at 8 bases. The CDR3 spans 11 residues. Germline V CDR1 and CDR2: KGHDR, SFDVKD. V shed 3 bases, J shed 12 bases, and the junction held 0 bases outside the gene matches. CDR3 DNA sequence: TGTGCCACCAGTGATGACAGGGGGCAGTTCTTC. This encodes CATSDDRGQFF.

This clone has a single count. V gene TRBV5-1 combines with J gene TRBJ1-1, with D possibly being TRBD1 (6 bases). This CDR3 spans 14 amino acids. The V end lost 3 bases, the J end lost 1 base, and 10 bases lay between the germline ends. Germline V gene data show CDR1 as SGHRS and CDR2 as YFSETQ. CDR3 nucleotides: TGCGCCAGCAGCTCCGGACAGCGGAACACTGAAGCTTTCTTT. Protein: CASSSGQRNTEAFF. The entire variable domain, with the rest obtained from reference TRBV5-1 and TRBJ1-1, is as follows: KAGVTQTPRYLIKTRGQQVTLSCSPISGHRSVSWYQQTPGQGLQFLFEYFSETQRNKGNFPGRFSGRQFSNSRSEMNVSTLELGDSALYLCASSSGQRNTEAFFGQGTRLTVV.

This clone showed up just a few times. This chain joins TRBV5-1 and TRBJ1-2; no clear D. Germline CDR1 SGHRS, CDR2 YFSETQ. V gave up 3 bases and J gave up 0 bases, with 6 bases separating them. This CDR3 region has 13 residues. DNA for the CDR3: TGCGCCAGCAGCTCCAACTCTAACTATGGCTACACCTTC. Its translation is CASSSNSNYGYTF.

The chain employs TRBV29-1 and TRBJ1-5, with D possibly matching TRBD1 (6 bases). The germline V and J ends were trimmed by 4 bases and 6 bases, with 16 bases remaining between them. The CDR3 covers 14 residues. The germline gives CDR1 SQVTM, CDR2 ANQGSEA. CDR3 loop: CSVGENRDFQPQHF. The CDR3 DNA is TGCAGCGTTGGGGAAAACAGGGATTTTCAGCCCCAGCATTTT. Using reference TRBV29-1 and TRBJ1-5 for the parts outside the CDR3, the full variable domain is SAVISQKPSRDICQRGTSLTIQCQVDSQVTMMFWYRQQPGQSLTLIATANQGSEATYESGFVIDKFPISRPNLTFSTLTVSNMSPEDSSIYLCSVGENRDFQPQHFGDGTRLSIL.

The V and J genes are TRBV28 and TRBJ2-7; tentatively, D is TRBD2 (5 bases). CDR1 and CDR2 (germline): MDHEN, SYDVKM. Trimming removed 4 bases at V and 4 bases at J, with 20 bases between. The CDR3 runs to 16 residues. CDR3 loop: CASSSLSKGVRYEQYF. CDR3 bases: TGTGCCAGCAGTTCCCTAAGTAAGGGAGTTCGGTACGAGCAGTACTTC.

The rearrangement uses TRBV7-9 and TRBJ1-5, with D tentatively TRBD1 (5 bases). The germline gives CDR1 SEHNR, CDR2 FQNEAQ (reference sequence). The V gene lost 1 base and the J gene lost 5 bases, with 9 bases spanning the gap. The CDR3 is 14 amino acids. DNA for the CDR3: TGTGCCAGCAGCTTAGGGCAGGGCCATCAGCCCCAGCATTTT. Amino acid sequence: CASSLGQGHQPQHF.

The CDR3: CASSIVGGETQYF. The CDR3 DNA sequence: TGTGCCAGTAGTATAGTGGGAGGAGAGACCCAGTACTTC. J is TRBJ2-5 and V is TRBV19; possible D gene TRBD2, 6 bases. The CDR3 consists of 13 residues. Germline CDR1 LNHDA, CDR2 SQIVND (reference sequence). The V gene lost 1 base and the J gene lost 4 bases, with 7 bases spanning the gap.

The J gene is TRBJ2-7, the V gene TRBV3-1 (or the pseudogene TRBV3-2); D remains ambiguous. The germline V gene has CDR1 LGHDT and CDR2 YNNKEL (reference sequence). Trimming pared 0 bases from V and 5 bases from J, leaving 8 bases between. The CDR3 is 13 residues long. CDR3 bases: TGTGCCAGCAGCCAAGAGGCTCTCAACGAGCAGTACTTC. Translated: CASSQEALNEQYF.

CDR3: CASSDSGGWGNTIYF. DNA of the CDR3: TGTGCCAGCAGCGACTCAGGGGGCTGGGGAAACACCATATATTTT. J is TRBJ1-3 and V is TRBV9, with 8 bases aligning to TRBD1. CDR3 size: 15 residues. Germline CDR1 is SGDLS and CDR2 is YYNGEE. The V segment lost 3 bases and the J segment 4 bases; nucleotides outside the gene matches: 6.

The chain links TRBV7-9 to TRBJ2-5; D perhaps matches TRBD1 (5 bases). The germline V gene encodes CDR1 SEHNR and CDR2 FQNEAQ (reference sequence). CDR3 length equals 13 residues. V was pared by 1 base and J by 4 bases, with 7 bases between. The CDR3 DNA reads TGTGCCAGCAGCTTAGAAGGGGTAGAGACCCAGTACTTC. This codes for CASSLEGVETQYF.

This chain connects TRBV6-5 to TRBJ1-5; a weak D match, TRBD1 (6 bases). The CDR3 is made up of 13 amino acids. Trimming cost V 6 bases and J 6 bases, with 12 bases left between them. Germline V gene lookup returns CDR1 MNHEY and CDR2 SVGAGI. CDR3 region: CASSLQGSQPQHF. CDR3 coding DNA: TGTGCCAGCAGCTTACAGGGAAGTCAGCCCCAGCATTTT.

In this sample, this clone turned up once. The chain couples TRBV2 to TRBJ1-6; D is undetermined. Germline lookup yields CDR1 SNHLY and CDR2 FYNNEI. This CDR3 is built from 15 residues. V shed 10 bases and J shed 0 bases, with 13 bases lying between them. CDR3 DNA: TGTGCCATGGGAGATAGGAGCTCCTATAATTCACCCCTCCACTTT. Its translation is CAMGDRSSYNSPLHF.

J is TRBJ1-6 and V is TRBV28; 8 bases agree with TRBD1. Germline-derived CDR1 and CDR2 are MDHEN and SYDVKM. After removal of 6 bases from V and 14 bases from J, the junction contained 12 bases not matched to a gene. This CDR3 is built from 14 residues. The CDR3 DNA is TGTGCCAGCAGGGGGCAGGGGGCCCTTTCGGCCCTCCACTTT. It encodes CASRGQGALSALHF.

This sequence joins TRBV19 and TRBJ2-6; D perhaps matches TRBD1 (5 bases). The CDR3 is 15 residues long. The germline gives CDR1 LNHDA, CDR2 SQIVND (reference sequence). Trimming shortened V by 7 bases and J by 2 bases, and 12 bases separated the two germline ends. In nucleotides, the CDR3 is TGTGCCAGTACAACAGGTCGGGCTGGGGCCAACGTCCTGACTTTC. It codes for CASTTGRAGANVLTF.

The chain links TRBV6-5 to TRBJ2-3; a weak D match, TRBD1 (5 bases). The CDR3 is made up of 14 amino acids. Trimming pared 8 bases from V and 4 bases from J, leaving 16 bases between. Germline V gives CDR1 MNHEY, CDR2 SVGAGI. The CDR3 bases are TGTGCCAGCTCCCGGGCAGGGCCCGCAGATACGCAGTATTTT. Translating gives CASSRAGPADTQYF.

The chain joins TRBV5-4 to TRBJ2-7, with no clear D. CDR3 length equals 11 residues. From germline, CDR1 is SGHNT and CDR2 YYREEE (reference sequence). V shed 2 bases and J shed 5 bases, with 5 bases lying between them. The CDR3 protein is CASSFLHEQYF. The CDR3 DNA follows: TGTGCCAGCAGCTTTCTCCACGAGCAGTACTTC.

The CDR3 bases are TGTGCCAGCGGGGCGGGGGGGACCTACGAGCAGTACTTC. This translates into CASGAGGTYEQYF. The rearrangement links TRBV6-5 to TRBJ2-7; 9 bases fit TRBD2. Losses at the gene ends were 8 bases for V and 2 bases for J; bases not matched to a gene: 4. The CDR3 has 13 residues. Germline loops: CDR1 MNHEY, CDR2 SVGAGI.

The chain links TRBV2 to TRBJ1-1; a weak D match, TRBD1 (5 bases). V shed 7 bases and J shed 5 bases, with 17 bases lying between them. Looked up from germline, CDR1 is SNHLY and CDR2 is FYNNEI. The CDR3 has 14 amino acids. Written as DNA, the CDR3 is TGTGCCAGCAATGTGGTCATGGGGCGGACTGAAGCTTTCTTT. Amino acids: CASNVVMGRTEAFF.

V and J are TRBV6-5 and TRBJ2-7; 10 bases line up with TRBD1. Trimming removed 7 bases from V and 2 bases from J; junction bases left unmatched: 5. The CDR3 covers 14 residues. CDR1 is MNHEY, CDR2 SVGAGI, per germline. CDR3 DNA: TGTGCCAGCATCCGAGGACAGGGGGCCTACGAGCAGTACTTC. It translates to CASIRGQGAYEQYF.

The rearrangement links TRBV4-2 to TRBJ1-1, with D tentatively TRBD1 (5 bases). V lost 3 bases and J lost 7, with 15 bases in between. The CDR3 totals 14 residues. The germline V gene has CDR1 LGHNA and CDR2 YNFKEQ. CDR3 DNA: TGTGCCAGCAGCCAGGAAGCGGGACGGATTGAAGCTTTCTTT. Translated: CASSQEAGRIEAFF.

This clone was counted a single time. V is TRBV19 and J is TRBJ1-2, with 9 bases matching TRBD1. This CDR3 spans 15 amino acids. Unmatched junction bases numbered 8, after V lost 7 bases and J lost 2 bases. Looked up from germline, CDR1 is LNHDA and CDR2 is SQIVND (reference sequence). In nucleotides, the CDR3 is TGTGCCAGTACCGCGGGGACAGGGCTAAACTATGGCTACACCTTC. Encoded protein: CASTAGTGLNYGYTF.

The J gene is TRBJ1-1, the V gene TRBV5-1; 10 nucleotides align to TRBD1. Germline assignment: CDR1 SGHRS and CDR2 YFSETQ. V was clipped by 5 bases and J by 0 bases; unmatched bases: 13. The CDR3 is 18 residues long. The CDR3 bases are TGCGCCAGCAGTTTGTGGGGTGGGGACAGGGGCTTGAACACTGAAGCTTTCTTT. It specifies CASSLWGGDRGLNTEAFF.